This passage covers 8 T cell receptor beta chains from one sample sequenced in a study of control samples from healthy donors and cancer patients. Method: immunoSEQ multiplex PCR; TCRdb's copy keeps in-frame clones and lacks some. Among some 130,000 clones listed, 92% were seen once. Sequencing was carried out using blood. These receptors were obtained from a woman aged 45 to 65 in good health.

The genes are TRBV5-4 and TRBJ2-1, with a weak D call TRBD2 (6 bases). The CDR3 contains 16 residues. CDR1 is SGHNT, CDR2 YYREEE, per germline (reference sequence). The V gene lost 4 bases and the J gene lost 4 bases, with 18 bases spanning the gap. CDR3 protein: CASSGVGGLTYNEQFF. Written as DNA, the CDR3 is TGTGCCAGCAGCGGGGTGGGAGGCCTCACATACAATGAGCAGTTCTTC.

The chain employs TRBV7-8 and TRBJ2-3; maybe TRBD1 (6 bases). The CDR3 totals 14 residues. The V gene's germline CDR1 is SGHVS and CDR2 FQNEAQ. V shed 5 bases and J shed 2 bases, with 11 bases lying between them. The CDR3 spells CASSPRDTTDTQYF. As DNA, the CDR3 is TGTGCCAGCAGCCCCCGGGACACCACAGATACGCAGTATTTT.

This clone was seen only once. This chain joins TRBV19 and TRBJ1-1; D call uncertain. CDR3 length: 13 residues. The ends were cut back, 8 bases at V and 4 bases at J, with 14 bases in the middle. Per the germline V gene, CDR1 is LNHDA and CDR2 is SQIVND (reference sequence). The CDR3 sequence: CASAASGVTEAFF. CDR3 in DNA: TGTGCCAGTGCTGCCAGCGGGGTCACTGAAGCTTTCTTT.

CDR3 residues: CSVRGTSNNQPQHF. DNA for the CDR3: TGCAGCGTCCGCGGGACATCTAACAATCAGCCCCAGCATTTT. The V gene is TRBV29-1, the J gene TRBJ1-5; a weak D match, TRBD1 (6 bases). Trimming shortened V by 6 bases and J by 3 bases, and 15 bases separated the two germline ends. CDR3 length: 14 amino acids. Germline V CDR1 and CDR2: SQVTM, ANQGSEA.

The genes are TRBV19 and TRBJ1-2, with TRBD1 identical over 7 bases. The germline V gene has CDR1 LNHDA and CDR2 SQIVND (reference sequence). V trimming: 8 bases; J trimming: 8 bases; junction bases outside the gene matches: 8. The CDR3 consists of 12 residues. The CDR3 DNA reads as TGTGCCAGTCAACAGGGGTCGGGCGGCTACACCTTC. It yields the protein CASQQGSGGYTF.

The chain uses TRBV28 and TRBJ2-6; 11 nucleotides agree with TRBD2. The germline CDR1 and CDR2 sequences are MDHEN and SYDVKM. The ends lost 8 bases at V and 0 bases at J; junction bases unmatched: 9. CDR3 length equals 18 residues. CDR3: CASGTGTSGSSGANVLTF. CDR3 DNA: TGTGCCAGCGGCACCGGGACTAGCGGATCCTCTGGGGCCAACGTCCTGACTTTC.

The chain joins TRBV5-6 to TRBJ1-2; D is unresolved. The CDR3 spans 12 residues. V dropped 4 bases and J dropped 4 bases, with 8 bases sitting between them. Germline lookup yields CDR1 SGHDT and CDR2 YYEEEE. CDR3 sequence reads: CASSPRTYGYTF. The CDR3 DNA follows: TGTGCCAGCAGCCCCCGAACCTATGGCTACACCTTC.

V and J are TRBV7-6 and TRBJ1-4, with D uncertain. The germline V and J ends were trimmed by 3 bases and 6 bases, with 23 bases remaining between them. This CDR3 spans 18 amino acids. The germline CDR1 and CDR2 sequences are SGHVS and FNYEAQ. The CDR3 nucleotides are TGTGCCAGCAGCTTCGTCCGCGGGGAAACGGCGACTGATGAAAAACTGTTTTTT. The encoded protein is CASSFVRGETATDEKLFF.